Sequencing of this TCR beta chain was carried out in a study of blood T cell repertoires in COVID-19 (TCRdb year 2020). About the study as a whole: Samples covering the acute and convalescent phases of COVID-19 were provided by collaborators in the United States, Italy and Spain. The prospective study material was composed of cDNA or gDNA derived from T cells, B-cell-depleted T cells, or PBMCs. The dataset comprised deeply sampled blood TCRbeta repertoires from subjects exposed to, actively infected with, or recovered from COVID-19. The repertoires were released in a freely available public database meant as a resource for research on the immune response to SARS-CoV-2. The samples were drawn from the first 160 participants of the ongoing ImmuneRACE study and from roughly 1,300 subjects provided by 6 global collaborators. Sample metadata almost always included a de-identified subject ID, COVID-19 status, age in years and sex. Where HLA class I and class II types were available, the types were taken from metadata supplied by the sample provider, not from assay-based typing. The research as a whole found: How much clinical and demographic metadata was included differed by source and by participant, and the metadata was provided uncurated.

Whole blood was collected in K2EDTA tubes by collaborating institutions according to the institutions' own protocols. For TCRbeta analysis, collaborator samples were shipped as frozen whole blood, as isolated PBMCs, or as DNA extracted from either sample type. Counted from cysteine to phenylalanine, this CDR3 has 18 amino acids. Just the 54-base CDR3 DNA is kept, in frame starting at base 1. Trimming accounts for 3 bases at V and 1 base at J, while the number of junction bases matched to no gene is 14. Looking up the germline V gene (reference sequence) yields CDR1 LNHDA and CDR2 SQIVND. About this clone itself: Its antigen remains undetermined. No clone much larger than this one lies a single base away; base qualities are absent.

TCRbeta CDR3 regions were amplified from genomic DNA by means of the immunoSEQ Assay, a bias-controlled multiplex PCR. The study's processing was this. Within the assay, amplification of reference gene primers was used to estimate how many nucleated cells each sample contained. Sequence reads were collapsed and filtered to measure the absolute abundance of every unique TCRbeta CDR3 rearrangement. Productive Simpson clonality was computed per sample as the square root of Simpson's diversity index over productive rearrangements. TCRdb mirrors the immuneACCESS table, restricted to in-frame sequences. Some clones are absent from its copies; in checked studies, under half trace to an unresolved V gene, and the reason for the others is unknown. V and J calls and clone size are as listed in that table; D and trimming were resolved from the DNA. Across this sample there are roughly 280,000 clones, with 80% to 85% seen only once. The top ten constitute 4% to 4.5% of the sample.

The sequence was obtained from a man in his 60s with acute or convalescent COVID-19. What was sequenced was peripheral blood. This chain joins TRBV19 to TRBJ2-5; 7 middle bases align to TRBD2. The DNA sequence is TGTGCCAGTAGTATTAGTTTGTCGGGGGGTCCATCCCAAGAGACCCAGTACTTC. The resulting protein is CASSISLSGGPSQETQYF.